The rows below give T cell receptor beta chains drawn from one sample of a study of blood T cell repertoires in COVID-19. Only in-frame clones appear in the TCRdb table, and some are missing; sequencing was by immunoSEQ multiplex PCR. Among hundreds of thousands of clones, 88% were seen once, and the ten largest hold about 3%. The sample taken for sequencing was PBMCs or T cells enriched from blood (not recorded which). All receptors come from a woman aged 45 to 65 who had recovered from COVID-19. CDR3s include the opening cysteine and the closing phenylalanine or tryptophan. D genes are given only for firm matches. Clone size is stated in some rows and not others, as once, few, many or a class when expanded.

few	TRBJ2-7	TRBD2	TRBV6-2/TRBV6-3	CASSRTSGSLEQYF	TGTGCCAGCAGTCGGACTAGCGGGAGTCTCGAGCAGTACTTC
.	TRBJ2-7	.	TRBV6-6	CASNTPRAPGEQYF	TGTGCCAGCAACACACCGAGGGCGCCGGGTGAGCAGTACTTC
.	TRBJ2-1	TRBD1	TRBV9	CASSVDWTGSDGFF	TGTGCCAGCAGCGTAGATTGGACAGGGTCGGACGGGTTCTTC
.	TRBJ1-2	.	TRBV2	CASSERQSYGYTF	TGTGCCAGCAGTGAACGACAGAGCTATGGCTACACCTTC
.	TRBJ1-4	.	TRBV4-3	CASSQDLGGMDEKLFF	TGCGCCAGCAGCCAAGATTTGGGGGGTATGGATGAAAAACTGTTTTTT
.	TRBJ1-5	TRBD1	TRBV19	CASSTGQGNQPQHF	TGTGCCAGTAGCACGGGACAGGGGAATCAGCCCCAGCATTTT
.	TRBJ2-3	.	TRBV7-2	CASSAGTSSTDTQYF	TGTGCCAGCAGCGCCGGGACTTCTAGCACAGATACGCAGTATTTT
.	TRBJ2-2	TRBD2	TRBV9	CASSDRTSGWYTGELFF	TGTGCCAGCAGCGATCGGACTAGCGGGTGGTACACCGGGGAGCTGTTTTTT
.	TRBJ2-7	.	TRBV3-1/TRBV3-2	CASSQAPFEQYF	TGTGCCAGCAGCCAAGCCCCCTTCGAGCAGTACTTC
.	TRBJ2-1	TRBD2	TRBV2	CASSEGGAGGNEQFF	TGTGCCAGCAGTGAAGGCGGTGCGGGAGGTAATGAGCAGTTCTTC